One and the same sample provided the 4 T cell receptor beta chains below, sequenced in a study of T-cell reconstitution after alpha-beta-depleted transplantation in children. Unique molecular identifiers featured in how the TCRbeta library was prepared. TCRdb reprocessed the PCR reads with MiXCR, giving one entry per CDR3 protein. Among 450,000 to 600,000 distinct CDR3 sequences listed, 15% to 20% were seen once. The material was PBMCs from the stem cell graft donor, obtained from the stem cell graft. The receptors were gathered from a human donor who donated a stem cell graft to a child with acute lymphoblastic leukemia.

This clonotype was counted between two and nine times. This sequence joins TRBV6-5 and TRBJ2-1; no reliable D call. V lost 4 bases and J lost 9, with 16 bases in between. This CDR3 is 14 amino acids long. Per germline, CDR1 MNHEY and CDR2 SVGAGI. CDR3 protein: CASSSGVRTGEQFF. In nucleotides, the CDR3 is TGTGCCAGCAGTTCCGGTGTGAGGACGGGTGAGCAGTTCTTC.

V is TRBV7-9 and J is TRBJ2-5, with unresolved D. Trimming took off 1 base at V and 1 base at J, with 7 bases between the two ends. This CDR3 is built from 14 residues. CDR1 and CDR2 from the germline V gene are SEHNR and FQNEAQ (reference sequence). CDR3 coding DNA: TGTGCCAGCAGCTTAGTTTGGGGCCAAGAGACCCAGTACTTC. This sequence encodes CASSLVWGQETQYF.

This clonotype was seen many times. This chain's CDR3 is CASSGWDRASGANVLTF. Here the CDR3 DNA reads TGTGCCAGCAGCGGATGGGACCGTGCCTCTGGGGCCAACGTCCTGACTTTC. This chain connects TRBV11-2 to TRBJ2-6; D might be TRBD1 or TRBD2, each matching 5 bases. CDR3 length: 17 amino acids. CDR1 and CDR2 (germline): SGHAT, FQNNGV. V was clipped by 5 bases and J by 0 bases, with 14 bases between them.

This clonotype was picked up a small number of times. This sequence joins TRBV5-5 and TRBJ2-1, with 8 bases that match TRBD2. V shed 4 bases, J shed 6 bases, and the junction held 6 bases outside the gene matches. The CDR3 covers 14 residues. Germline CDR1 reads SGHKS; CDR2 reads YYEKEE (reference sequence). The CDR3: CASSPGLAINEQFF. In DNA, the CDR3 is TGTGCCAGCAGCCCAGGACTAGCAATCAATGAGCAGTTCTTC.